This T cell receptor beta chain was sequenced for a study of human thymus T cells. Assay: immunoSEQ multiplex PCR; the TCRdb copy retains only in-frame clones and omits some. Of 60,000 to 75,000 clones listed, roughly 94% are singletons. It was from resections taken during corrective heart surgery that the thymus tissue came. Notes on this clone: The antigen remains undetermined.

The germline V gene encodes CDR1 MDHEN and CDR2 SYDVKM. V shed 6 bases and J 4 bases; nucleotides not matched to a gene: 8. CDR3 length: 16 residues. Points from the study as a whole: Unrelated people showed highly overlapping thymic repertoires, related research reported.

The receptor was isolated from a girl under two years old with a congenital heart defect but otherwise immunologically healthy. This chain connects TRBV28 to TRBJ2-1; TRBD2 agrees at 11 bases. The sample comprised thymus tissue. In DNA, the CDR3 is TGTGCCAGCAGCGAGCCTAGCGGGAGGTGGTACAATGAGCAGTTCTTC. This gives the protein CASSEPSGRWYNEQFF.